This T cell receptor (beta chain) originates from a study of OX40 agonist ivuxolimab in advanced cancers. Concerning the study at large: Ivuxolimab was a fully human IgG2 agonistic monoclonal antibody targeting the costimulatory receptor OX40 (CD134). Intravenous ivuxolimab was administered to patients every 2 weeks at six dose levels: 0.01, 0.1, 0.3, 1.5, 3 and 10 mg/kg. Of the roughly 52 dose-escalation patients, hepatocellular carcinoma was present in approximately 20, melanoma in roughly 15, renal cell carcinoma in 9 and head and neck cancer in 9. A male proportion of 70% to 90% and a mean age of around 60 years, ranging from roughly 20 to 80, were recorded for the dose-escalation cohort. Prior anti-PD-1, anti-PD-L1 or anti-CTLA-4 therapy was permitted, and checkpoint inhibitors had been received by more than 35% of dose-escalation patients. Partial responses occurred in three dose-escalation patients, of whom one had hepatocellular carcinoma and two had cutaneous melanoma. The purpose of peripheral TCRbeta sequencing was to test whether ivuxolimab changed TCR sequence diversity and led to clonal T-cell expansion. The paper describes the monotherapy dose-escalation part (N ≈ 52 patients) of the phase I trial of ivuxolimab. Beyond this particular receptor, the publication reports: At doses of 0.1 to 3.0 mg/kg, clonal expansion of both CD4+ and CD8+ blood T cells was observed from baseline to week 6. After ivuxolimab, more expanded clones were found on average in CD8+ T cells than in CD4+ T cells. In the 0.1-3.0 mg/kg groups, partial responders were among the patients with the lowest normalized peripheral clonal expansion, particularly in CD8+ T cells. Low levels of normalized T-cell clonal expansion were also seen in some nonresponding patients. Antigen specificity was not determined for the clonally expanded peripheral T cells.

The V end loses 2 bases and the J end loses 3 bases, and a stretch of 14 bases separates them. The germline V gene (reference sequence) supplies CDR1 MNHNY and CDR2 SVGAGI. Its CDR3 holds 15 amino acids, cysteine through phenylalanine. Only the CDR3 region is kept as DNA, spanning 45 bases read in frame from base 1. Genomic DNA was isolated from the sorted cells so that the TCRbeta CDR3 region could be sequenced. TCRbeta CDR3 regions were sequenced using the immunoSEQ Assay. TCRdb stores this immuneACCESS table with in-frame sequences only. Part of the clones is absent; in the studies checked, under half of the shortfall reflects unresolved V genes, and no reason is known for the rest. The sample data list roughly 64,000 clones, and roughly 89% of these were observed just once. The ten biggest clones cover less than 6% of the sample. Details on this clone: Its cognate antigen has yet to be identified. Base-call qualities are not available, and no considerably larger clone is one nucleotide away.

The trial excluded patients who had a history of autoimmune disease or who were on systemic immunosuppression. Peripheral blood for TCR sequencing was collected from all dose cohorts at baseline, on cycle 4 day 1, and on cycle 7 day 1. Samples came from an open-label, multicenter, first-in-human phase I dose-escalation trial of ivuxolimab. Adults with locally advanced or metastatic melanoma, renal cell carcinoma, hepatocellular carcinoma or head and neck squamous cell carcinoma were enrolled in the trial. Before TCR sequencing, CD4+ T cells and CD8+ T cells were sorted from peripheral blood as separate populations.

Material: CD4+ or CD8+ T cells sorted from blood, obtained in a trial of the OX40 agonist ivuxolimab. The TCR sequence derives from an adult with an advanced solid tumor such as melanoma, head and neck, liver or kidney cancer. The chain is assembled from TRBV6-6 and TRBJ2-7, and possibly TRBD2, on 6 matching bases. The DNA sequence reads TGTGCCAGCAGTTACCTGCGGGGAGTCGACTACGAGCAGTACTTC. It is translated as CASSYLRGVDYEQYF.